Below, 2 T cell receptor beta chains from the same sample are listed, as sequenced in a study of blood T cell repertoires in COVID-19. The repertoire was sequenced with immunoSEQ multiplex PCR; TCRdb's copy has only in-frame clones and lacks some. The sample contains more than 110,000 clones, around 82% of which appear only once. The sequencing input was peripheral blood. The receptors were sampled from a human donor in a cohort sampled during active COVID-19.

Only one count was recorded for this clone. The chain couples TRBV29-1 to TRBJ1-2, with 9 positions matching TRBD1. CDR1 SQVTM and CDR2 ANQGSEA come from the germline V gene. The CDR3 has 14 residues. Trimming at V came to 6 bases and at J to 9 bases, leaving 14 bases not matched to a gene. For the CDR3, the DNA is TGCAGCGTGGAGATTGGACAGGGGCTTGAAAGCTACACCTTC. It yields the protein CSVEIGQGLESYTF.

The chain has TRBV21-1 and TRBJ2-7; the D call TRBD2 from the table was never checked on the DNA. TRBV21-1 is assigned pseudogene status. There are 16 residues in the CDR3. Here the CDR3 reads CASCVIAGGVSYEQYV. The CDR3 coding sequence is TGTGCCAGCTGCGTAATAGCGGGAGGTGTTTCCTACGAGCAGTACGTC.